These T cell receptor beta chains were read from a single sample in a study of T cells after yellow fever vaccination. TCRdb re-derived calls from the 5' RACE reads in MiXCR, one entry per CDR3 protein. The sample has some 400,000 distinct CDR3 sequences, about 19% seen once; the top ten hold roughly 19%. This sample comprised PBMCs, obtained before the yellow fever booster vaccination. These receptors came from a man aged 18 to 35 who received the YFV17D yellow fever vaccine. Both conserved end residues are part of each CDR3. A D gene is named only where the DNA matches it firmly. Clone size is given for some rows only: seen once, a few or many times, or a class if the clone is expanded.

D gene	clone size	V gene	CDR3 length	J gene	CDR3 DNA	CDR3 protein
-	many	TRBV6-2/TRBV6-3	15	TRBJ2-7	TGTGCCAGCAGTTACTCGATAACAGGGAGAGGCGAGCAGTACTTC	CASSYSITGRGEQYF
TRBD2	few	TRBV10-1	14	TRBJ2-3	TGCGCCAGCAGTGATCGTCTGCGGGGGGATACGCAGTATTTT	CASSDRLRGDTQYF
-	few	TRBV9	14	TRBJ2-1	TGTGCCAGCAGCGTAGGTGGACAGTACAATGAGCAGTTCTTC	CASSVGGQYNEQFF
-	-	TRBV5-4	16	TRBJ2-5	TGTGCCAGCAGCCTGAGAACGAGGGCGAACCAAGAGACCCAGTACTTC	CASSLRTRANQETQYF
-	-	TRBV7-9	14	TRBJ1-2	TGTGCCAGCAGCCCCGGGTCGGGGGCTGATGGCTACACCTTC	CASSPGSGADGYTF
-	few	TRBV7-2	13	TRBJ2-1	TGTGCCAGCAGCTTAGTTTTCTACAATGAGCAGTTCTTC	CASSLVFYNEQFF
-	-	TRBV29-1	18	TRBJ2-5	TGCAGCGTCGCAGATCCTAGTGCGGGGTCCACAATTGAAGAGACCCAGTACTTC	CSVADPSAGSTIEETQYF
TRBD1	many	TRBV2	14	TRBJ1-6	TGTGCCAGCCGGGGACAGGGTGGGAGAACACCCCTCCACTTT	CASRGQGGRTPLHF
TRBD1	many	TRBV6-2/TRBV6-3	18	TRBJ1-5	TGTGCCAGCACCTCCCGGGACAGACTAACGTATAGCAATCAGCCCCAGCATTTT	CASTSRDRLTYSNQPQHF
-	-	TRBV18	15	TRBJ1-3	TGTGCCAGCTCACCACGAAGGGACTCTGGAAACACCATATATTTT	CASSPRRDSGNTIYF
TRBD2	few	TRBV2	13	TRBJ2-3	TGTGCCAGCGTTCTAGCGGGCACAGATACGCAGTATTTT	CASVLAGTDTQYF
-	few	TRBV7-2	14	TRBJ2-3	TGTGCCAGCAGCTCGCCGGGAGACACAGATACGCAGTATTTT	CASSSPGDTDTQYF
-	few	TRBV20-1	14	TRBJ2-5	TGCAGTCCGCGGGTCAGGGGTTACTCCGAGACCCAGTACTTC	CSPRVRGYSETQYF
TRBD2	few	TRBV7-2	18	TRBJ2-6	TGTGCCAGCAGCCAATCTAGCGGGGAGGCCTCAAGGGCCAACGTCCTGACTTTC	CASSQSSGEASRANVLTF
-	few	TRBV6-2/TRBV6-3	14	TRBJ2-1	TGTGCCAGCACCGTTACAGGGGGAGGGAATGAGCAGTTCTTC	CASTVTGGGNEQFF
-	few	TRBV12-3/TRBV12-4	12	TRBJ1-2	TGTGCCAGCAGCCCAGGGGATCATGGCTACACCTTC	CASSPGDHGYTF
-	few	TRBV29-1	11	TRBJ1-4	TGCTGCGCCCGAACTAATGAAAAACTGTTTTTT	CCARTNEKLFF
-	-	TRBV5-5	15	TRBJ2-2	TGTGCCAGCAGTTTCCGACAGTCAGGGACCGGGGAGCTGTTTTTT	CASSFRQSGTGELFF
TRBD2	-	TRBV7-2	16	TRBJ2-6	TGTGCCAGCACCCTCGGGGGGGGCTCTGGGGCCAACGTCCTGACTTTC	CASTLGGGSGANVLTF
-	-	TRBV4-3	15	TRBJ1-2	TGCGCCAGCAGCCTCGGGGGGGGAAGCCACTATGGCTACACCTTC	CASSLGGGSHYGYTF
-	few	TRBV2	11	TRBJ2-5	TGTGCCAGCAGTGTTTGGGAGACCCAGTACTTC	CASSVWETQYF
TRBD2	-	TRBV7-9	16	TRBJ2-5	TGTGCCAGCAGCACTAGAATTAGCGGGGGAGAAGAGACCCAGTACTTC	CASSTRISGGEETQYF
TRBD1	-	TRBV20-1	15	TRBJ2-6	TGCAGTGCAAGGACAGGGGGCTCTGGGGCCAACGTCCTGACTTTC	CSARTGGSGANVLTF
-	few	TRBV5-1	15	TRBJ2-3	TGCGCCAGCAGCGCGGGGGCAGGGATGACAGATACGCAGTATTTT	CASSAGAGMTDTQYF
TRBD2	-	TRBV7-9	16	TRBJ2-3	TGTGCCAGCAGCTCCGGGACTAGCTTACGCACAGATACGCAGTATTTT	CASSSGTSLRTDTQYF
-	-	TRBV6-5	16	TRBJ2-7	TGTGCCAGCAGTTACTGGCCTAGCGAGGTCCACTACGAGCAGTACTTC	CASSYWPSEVHYEQYF